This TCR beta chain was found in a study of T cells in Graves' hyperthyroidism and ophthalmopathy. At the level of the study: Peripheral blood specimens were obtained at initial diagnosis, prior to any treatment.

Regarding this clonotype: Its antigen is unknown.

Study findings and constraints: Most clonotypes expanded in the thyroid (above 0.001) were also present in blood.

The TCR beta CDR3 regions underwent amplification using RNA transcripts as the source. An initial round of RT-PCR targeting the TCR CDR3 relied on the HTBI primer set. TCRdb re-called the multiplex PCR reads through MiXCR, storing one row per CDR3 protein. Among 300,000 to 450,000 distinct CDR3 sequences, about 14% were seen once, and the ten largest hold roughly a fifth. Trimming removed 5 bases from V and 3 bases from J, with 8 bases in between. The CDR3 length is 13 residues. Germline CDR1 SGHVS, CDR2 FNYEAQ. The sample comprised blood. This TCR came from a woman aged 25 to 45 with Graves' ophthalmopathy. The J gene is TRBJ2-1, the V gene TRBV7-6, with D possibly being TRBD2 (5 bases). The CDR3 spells CASSDGVYNEQFF. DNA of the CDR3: TGTGCCAGCAGCGACGGGGTCTACAATGAGCAGTTCTTC.